The clone carrying this T cell receptor beta chain was seen many times. Libraries of TCR beta came from iRepertoire HTBI primers plus Arm-PCR of CDR3 regions. One entry per CDR3 protein, called by TCRdb with MiXCR from the multiplex PCR reads. Of fewer than 600,000 distinct CDR3 sequences listed, under 25% are singletons. Germline V lookup: CDR1 MNHNS, CDR2 SASEGT. The CDR3 is 15 residues long. Trimming pared 3 bases from V and 0 bases from J, leaving 11 bases between. Time point in this sample: persistent/refractory GD, antithyroid drugs over 5 years with positive TRAb. RNA from PBMCs was the source of the TCR library. The data stem from a study of regulatory T cells in long-lasting Graves disease. Study background: Those with persistent Graves' disease had received antithyroid drugs for over 5 years with positive TSH receptor antibodies.

Here the sequenced sample was peripheral blood mononuclear cells (PBMCs), taken when the disease was refractory, from a patient treated with antithyroid drugs. This TCR was recovered from a female donor with Graves disease. The rearrangement joins TRBV6-1 to TRBJ1-1; D is unresolved. The CDR3 DNA sequence: TGTGCCAGCAGTGACCGCCCACCAATGAACACTGAAGCTTTCTTT. It is translated as CASSDRPPMNTEAFF.